Detailed here is one TCR beta chain. Followed over time, Seattle patients had been enrolled while infection was active. These data come from a study of blood T cell repertoires in COVID-19. Study summary: COVID-19 samples collected from the United States, Italy and Spain covered acute and convalescent phases. T cells, B-cell-depleted T cells, or PBMCs supplied cDNA or gDNA.

The CDR3 is made up of 15 amino acids. V lost 0 bases and J lost 2; bases outside the gene matches: 2. Germline values: CDR1 LGHDT, CDR2 YNNKEL (reference sequence). Study processing details: Scientists estimated how many nucleated cells there were by amplifying reference gene primers. Generated by immunoSEQ multiplex PCR, the TCRdb table keeps only in-frame clones and is missing some. V, J and clone size reflect that table, while D and trimming were determined from the DNA. The sample holds tens of thousands of clones; 87% are singletons and the top ten take around 20%. The sample consisted of peripheral blood. This receptor was obtained from a woman of 80 years or more with COVID-19, enrolled during active disease. This sequence joins TRBV3-1 (or the pseudogene TRBV3-2) and TRBJ2-7; 9 bases line up with TRBD2. The CDR3 here is CASSQEIAGAYEQYF. CDR3 DNA: TGTGCCAGCAGCCAAGAAATAGCGGGGGCCTACGAGCAGTACTTC.